This T cell receptor beta chain derives from a study of T cell responses to AZD1222 COVID-19 vaccine. Study results and caveats: Two doses of AZD1222 preceded a rise in Spike-specific TCR breadth and depth. Dominant at 160-218 and 743-854, vaccine-associated CD4 TCRs also spanned spike. Reportedly, close to half of spike-specific TCRs are directed against unmutated variant regions.

Second-dose intervals near 4 or 12 weeks were combined. As concerns this clone: Its antigen is unidentified.

TCRdb's copy holds only in-frame clones and misses some; the assay was immunoSEQ multiplex PCR. This sample yields 130,000 or so clones, of which roughly 90% are seen a single time; under 4.5% belongs to the top ten. The V gene lost 4 bases and the J gene lost 5 bases, with 8 bases spanning the gap. The V gene's germline CDR1 is SEHNR and CDR2 FQNEAQ (reference sequence). The CDR3 extends over 12 amino acids. The V and J genes are TRBV7-9 and TRBJ1-1; D remains ambiguous. This clonotype was sampled from an adult who received the AZD1222 COVID-19 vaccine. This specimen consisted of peripheral blood, obtained 28 days after the second AZD1222 dose. The CDR3 coding sequence is TGTGCCAGCAGCTGGACTTGGACTGAAGCTTTCTTT. Translating it yields CASSWTWTEAFF.